The present TCR beta chain was sequenced within a study of T cell repertoires in cytomegalovirus infection. Study at large: Recently described HLA-C-restricted plus well-studied HLA-B-restricted CMV epitopes were used. Through public TCR beta signatures, both CMV infection and matching HLA type were indicated.

CDR1 MDHEN and CDR2 SYDVKM come from the germline V gene. The CDR3 loop spans 17 amino acids. Losses at the gene ends were 5 bases for V and 2 bases for J; bases not matched to a gene: 14. Study-level findings and limits: Pooled public TCR beta family frequency picked out CMV carriers with the relevant HLA.

TCRdb independently ran MiXCR on the reads; one entry per CDR3 protein. The table has around 430,000 distinct CDR3 sequences, approximately 46% seen once; the top ten hold roughly two fifths. This clonotype appeared a few times. The target antigen is unknown. Material: cultured PBMCs, obtained from culture after CMV antigen stimulation. The TCR originated in a human donor in good health (CMV status not recorded). Some clones in this sample may be carry-over from other donors' samples. The V and J genes are TRBV28 and TRBJ2-5; 7 bases are shared with TRBD2. CDR3 region: CASSPTPSGPIQETQYF. The CDR3 DNA reads as TGTGCCAGCAGTCCCACCCCTAGCGGCCCAATACAAGAGACCCAGTACTTC.